What follows are 9 T cell receptor beta chains derived from one specimen sequenced in a study of blood T cell repertoires in COVID-19. TCRdb's copy holds only in-frame clones and misses some; the assay was immunoSEQ multiplex PCR. The data show 400,000 or so clones, around 89% seen once. The source material was PBMCs or T cells enriched from blood (not recorded which). These receptor sequences come from a young man who had recovered from COVID-19.

The V and J genes are TRBV28 and TRBJ1-5; possibly TRBD1 for D (6 bases). This CDR3 contains 15 residues. V was clipped by 2 bases and J by 6 bases, with 14 bases between them. Germline values: CDR1 MDHEN, CDR2 SYDVKM. The DNA of the CDR3 is TGTGCCAGCAGTTTACCGGGAGGGGGGGGTCAGCCCCAGCATTTT. It encodes CASSLPGGGGQPQHF. Using reference TRBV28 and TRBJ1-5 for the parts outside the CDR3, the full variable domain is DVKVTQSSRYLVKRTGEKVFLECVQDMDHENMFWYRQDPGLGLRLIYFSYDVKMKEKGDIPEGYSVSREKKERFSLILESASTNQTSMYLCASSLPGGGGQPQHFGDGTRLSIL.

This sequence joins TRBV30 and TRBJ2-6; D might be TRBD1 (6 bases). This CDR3 region has 18 residues. Trimming stripped 7 bases from V and 2 bases from J, with 24 bases between. The germline V gene has CDR1 GTSNPN and CDR2 SVGIG (reference sequence). CDR3 bases: TGTGCCTCCTTACTTGACAGGCTTTTTTTAGCTGGGGCCAACGTCCTGACTTTC. Translating gives CASLLDRLFLAGANVLTF.

V usage is TRBV7-2 and J usage is TRBJ2-2; D call uncertain. This CDR3 region has 14 residues. Germline V gene data show CDR1 as SGHTA and CDR2 as FQGNSA. Trimming took 0 bases from V and 7 from J, leaving 9 bases between them. CDR3 in DNA: TGTGCCAGCAGCTTAGCGCCGGGTGGCGGGGAGCTGTTTTTT. Translating gives CASSLAPGGGELFF.

In its sample, this clone was seen once. This chain links TRBV7-9 with TRBJ2-2, with D possibly TRBD2 on 5 matching bases. The CDR3 loop spans 16 amino acids. Trimming removed 3 bases from V and 3 bases from J, with 14 bases in between. Germline V CDR1 and CDR2: SEHNR, FQNEAQ (reference sequence). CDR3 amino acids: CASSFAGSAYTGELFF. As DNA, the CDR3 is TGTGCCAGCAGCTTTGCGGGTTCGGCGTACACCGGGGAGCTGTTTTTT.

The chain carries TRBV10-2 and TRBJ1-1; unclear D gene. This CDR3 comprises 11 residues. Trimming took off 6 bases at V and 10 bases at J, with 12 bases between the two ends. Germline V gene data show CDR1 as WSHSY and CDR2 as SAAADI. As DNA, the CDR3 is TGCGCCAGCAGCCCTGGAGCTAGAGCTTTCTTT. Translation gives CASSPGARAFF.

The sample holds one count of this clone. The rearrangement uses TRBV24-1 and TRBJ2-1; D is unclear. This CDR3 is 12 amino acids long. From germline, CDR1 is KGHDR and CDR2 SFDVKD. The V gene lost 7 bases and the J gene lost 7 bases, with 10 bases spanning the gap. The CDR3 DNA follows: TGTGCCACCAGCGTTCAGTGGAATGAGCAGTTCTTC. Protein: CATSVQWNEQFF.

This chain joins TRBV28 and TRBJ1-5; D might be TRBD1 (5 bases). CDR3 length: 15 amino acids. V was shortened by 7 bases and J by 2 bases, with 15 bases between the two germline ends. Looked up from germline, CDR1 is MDHEN and CDR2 is SYDVKM. CDR3 region: CASTLAGGGNQPQHF. DNA for the CDR3: TGTGCCAGCACGTTGGCGGGGGGAGGCAATCAGCCCCAGCATTTT.

This chain links TRBV18 with TRBJ1-1, with 12 bases lining up with TRBD1. This CDR3 contains 17 residues. The V and J ends lost 5 bases and 0 bases, in that order; junction bases with no gene match: 7. Germline V gene sequence: CDR1 KGHSH, CDR2 LQKENI. CDR3 sequence reads: CASSSSGTGGMNTEAFF. The CDR3 DNA sequence: TGTGCCAGCTCATCGTCCGGGACAGGGGGCATGAACACTGAAGCTTTCTTT.

The gene calls are TRBV4-1 and TRBJ1-5; TRBD1 matches 8 bases. CDR1 and CDR2 (germline): MGHRA, YSYEKL. The CDR3 loop spans 14 amino acids. The V and J ends lost 5 bases and 5 bases, in that order; junction bases with no gene match: 5. The CDR3 region has the DNA TGCGCCAGCAGCTTGCAGGGGGCGGATCAGCCCCAGCATTTT. Translating it yields CASSLQGADQPQHF.